These 31 T cell receptor beta chains were all obtained from the same sample, sequenced in a study of T-cell reconstitution after alpha-beta-depleted transplantation in children. For TCRbeta, the library was prepared with unique molecular identifiers. TCRdb called the PCR reads again in MiXCR, with one record for every CDR3 protein. The sample holds a few hundred thousand distinct CDR3 sequences, over 9% seen once. The source was PBMCs, collected before TCRalphabeta/CD19-depleted stem cell transplant. The origin of the receptors is a boy under two years old with acute myeloid leukemia, due to receive a stem cell transplant.

The sample holds many counts of this clonotype. The chain employs TRBV7-2 and TRBJ1-2; D is possibly TRBD1 (5 bases). Per the germline V gene, CDR1 is SGHTA and CDR2 is FQGNSA. Trimming cost V 1 base and J 4 bases, with 10 bases left between them. This CDR3 comprises 14 residues. The CDR3 sequence: CASSLDQDTYGYTF. CDR3 DNA: TGTGCCAGCAGCTTAGATCAGGACACCTATGGCTACACCTTC.

J is TRBJ1-2 and V is TRBV12-3 or TRBV12-4; 7 bases map to TRBD1. V lost 6 bases, J lost 3 bases, and 4 bases stayed unmatched. The CDR3 contains 13 residues. The CDR3: CASRGDSHYGYTF. As DNA, the CDR3 is TGTGCCAGCAGGGGGGACAGCCACTATGGCTACACCTTC.

This clonotype was picked up many times. One end of the junction does not line up with germline, which may come from a read error. The genes are TRBV19 and TRBJ2-6; D is perhaps TRBD2 (5 bases). There are 16 residues in the CDR3. The germline V gene has CDR1 LNHDA and CDR2 SQIVND (reference sequence). This CDR3 reads CASSISGSSVANVLTF. The CDR3 bases are TGTGCCAGTAGTATAAGCGGTTCTTCTGTGGCCAACGTCCTGACTTTC.

This clonotype appeared a few times. CDR3 sequence (DNA): TGTGCCAGCAGCCCCGGACTAGCGGGGCATTACAATGAGCAGTTCTTC. Its protein is CASSPGLAGHYNEQFF. The chain uses TRBV27 and TRBJ2-1, with 12 bases fitting TRBD2. The CDR3 loop spans 16 amino acids. J lost 4 bases, V lost 6 bases, and 7 bases had no gene match. CDR1 MNHEY and CDR2 SMNVEV come from the germline V gene (reference sequence).

This clonotype was detected ten times or more. The chain has TRBV28 and TRBJ2-3, with a possible D match to TRBD2 (5 bases). CDR1 is MDHEN, CDR2 SYDVKM, per germline. There are 13 residues in the CDR3. V shed 11 bases and J shed 3 bases, with 15 bases lying between them. The CDR3 here is CAHGADVTDTQYF. The CDR3 bases are TGTGCCCACGGAGCGGACGTAACAGATACGCAGTATTTT.

The table lists this clonotype with many counts. The genes are TRBV4-3 and TRBJ2-1; no reliable D call. Trimming pared 0 bases from V and 0 bases from J, leaving 6 bases between. Germline CDR1 LGHNA, CDR2 YSLEER. The CDR3 extends over 15 amino acids. The CDR3 coding sequence is TGCGCCAGCAGCCAAGATCCGGGCTCCTACAATGAGCAGTTCTTC. As protein: CASSQDPGSYNEQFF.

In this sample, this clonotype turned up many times. V usage is TRBV7-8 and J usage is TRBJ2-3; 12 nucleotides align to TRBD2. J lost 6 bases, V lost 1 base, and 5 bases had no gene match. The germline V gene encodes CDR1 SGHVS and CDR2 FQNEAQ. CDR3 length equals 16 residues. CDR3 sequence (DNA): TGTGCCAGCAGCTTAGTTTTGCTAGCGGGGGGGGATACGCAGTATTTT. Translated: CASSLVLLAGGDTQYF. Full variable domain (missing parts from reference TRBV7-8 and TRBJ2-3): GAGVSQSPRYKVAKRGQDVALRCDPISGHVSLFWYQQALGQGPEFLTYFQNEAQLDKSGLPSDRFFAERPEGSVSTLKIQRTQQEDSAVYLCASSLVLLAGGDTQYFGPGTRLTVL.

The table lists this clonotype with many counts. The chain carries TRBV3-1 and TRBJ1-1; 8 positions agree with TRBD1. From germline, CDR1 is LGHDT and CDR2 YNNKEL (reference sequence). J gave up 3 bases and V 4 bases, and 7 bases lay outside the gene matches. This CDR3 region has 15 residues. The CDR3 nucleotides read TGTGCCAGCAGCCCCTCGGACAGGGCTCACACTGAAGCTTTCTTT. This codes for CASSPSDRAHTEAFF.

This sequence joins TRBV6-1 and TRBJ2-7, with D tentatively TRBD1 or TRBD2 (6 bases each). Between the trimmed V and J ends, which lost 7 bases and 3 bases, there was a span of 19 bases. This CDR3 has 15 residues. The germline gives CDR1 MNHNS, CDR2 SASEGT. The CDR3 DNA sequence: TGTGCCAGCACCGAAGGATTCGGGGGCTACTACGAGCAGTACTTC. It is translated as CASTEGFGGYYEQYF.

This clonotype has ten or more counts. The chain couples TRBV9 to TRBJ2-3; D is unresolved. Trimming pared 0 bases from V and 6 bases from J, leaving 11 bases between. This CDR3 comprises 14 residues. In germline, CDR1 is SGDLS, CDR2 YYNGEE. This CDR3 is CASSVDGSLDTQYF. The CDR3 DNA follows: TGTGCCAGCAGCGTAGATGGCAGTCTCGATACGCAGTATTTT. Variable domain in full (rest from reference TRBV9 and TRBJ2-3): DSGVTQTPKHLITATGQRVTLRCSPRSGDLSVYWYQQSLDQGLQFLIQYYNGEERAKGNILERFSAQQFPDLHSELNLSSLELGDSALYFCASSVDGSLDTQYFGPGTRLTVL.

This clonotype occurred many times. The rearrangement uses TRBV19 and TRBJ1-1; D remains unclear. CDR1 and CDR2 from the germline V gene are LNHDA and SQIVND (reference sequence). Trimming removed 2 bases from V and 0 bases from J, with 10 bases in between. CDR3 length equals 15 residues. The CDR3 nucleotides read TGTGCCAGTAGTATAACGTGGCAGGTGAACACTGAAGCTTTCTTT. It codes for CASSITWQVNTEAFF.

This clonotype was recorded at least ten times. This rearrangement joins TRBV4-1 to TRBJ1-6, with 8 bases fitting TRBD1. Germline assignment: CDR1 MGHRA and CDR2 YSYEKL. With V trimmed by 2 bases and J by 10 bases, 7 bases remained unmatched. The CDR3 is made up of 15 amino acids. The CDR3 nucleotides read TGCGCCAGCAGCCAACCGGACAGGGACGGGTCACCCCTCCACTTT. Its translation: CASSQPDRDGSPLHF.

This clonotype was picked up a small number of times. The chain combines TRBV20-1 with TRBJ2-3; D call uncertain. The CDR3 sequence is 12 residues long. Germline CDR1 and CDR2: DFQATT and SNEGSKA (reference sequence). The V gene lost 2 bases and the J gene lost 5 bases, with 8 bases spanning the gap. DNA of the CDR3: TGCAGTGCTAGAAGAAAAGTAGATACGCAGTATTTT. As protein: CSARRKVDTQYF.

This clonotype was counted many times. The chain uses TRBV29-1 and TRBJ2-5; 9 nucleotides align to TRBD2. The J segment lost 2 bases and the V segment lost 7 bases, leaving 2 bases of the junction unmatched. Germline CDR1 SQVTM, CDR2 ANQGSEA. The CDR3 sequence is 12 residues long. CDR3 sequence (DNA): TGCAGCGCGACTAGCGGACAAGAGACCCAGTACTTC. Encoded protein: CSATSGQETQYF.

There are many counts of this clonotype. The V and J genes are TRBV5-1 and TRBJ2-7; D might be TRBD1 or TRBD2, each matching 5 bases. Trimming stripped 0 bases from V and 5 bases from J, with 9 bases between. Germline lookup yields CDR1 SGHRS and CDR2 YFSETQ. This CDR3 has 13 amino acids. The CDR3 loop reads CASSLAGTHEQYF. The CDR3 nucleotides are TGCGCCAGCAGCTTGGCCGGGACGCACGAGCAGTACTTC.

With respect to this clonotype: Sequence at one end of the junction differs from germline and may be a read error. V is TRBV4-3 and J is TRBJ2-7; unclear D gene. The CDR3 consists of 13 residues. The germline CDR1 and CDR2 sequences are LGHNA and YSLEER. The CDR3 DNA reads TGCGCCAGCAGCCAAGGGCCCTCCTACAAGCAGTACTTC. The encoded protein is CASSQGPSYKQYF.

Ten or more counts support this clonotype. The chain recombines TRBV6-4 with TRBJ2-2; D is ambiguous. The V and J ends lost 0 bases and 1 base respectively, with 3 bases between them. Germline values: CDR1 MRHNA, CDR2 SNTAGT. The CDR3 contains 14 residues. The CDR3 DNA sequence: TGTGCCAGCAGTGACTCTTGGAACACCGGGGAGCTGTTTTTT. Its protein product is CASSDSWNTGELFF.

The table lists this clonotype with many counts. The chain couples TRBV5-1 to TRBJ2-1; 9 nucleotides align to TRBD1. The CDR3 is 15 amino acids. CDR1 and CDR2 (germline): SGHRS, YFSETQ. V lost 4 bases and J lost 3; bases outside the gene matches: 5. The CDR3: CASSRQGQGYNEQFF. The CDR3 DNA is TGCGCCAGCAGCCGCCAGGGACAGGGCTACAATGAGCAGTTCTTC.

This clonotype was picked up a small number of times. This chain connects TRBV7-9 to TRBJ2-1, with D possibly matching TRBD1 (6 bases). V was trimmed by 7 bases and J by 5 bases, leaving 15 bases between them. Germline CDR1 is SEHNR and CDR2 is FQNEAQ (reference sequence). This CDR3 comprises 14 residues. The CDR3, as DNA: TGTGCCAGCAACCCGACAGGTTTCGACAATGAGCAGTTCTTC. This gives the protein CASNPTGFDNEQFF.

This clonotype showed up many times. Compared with germline, one end of the junction differs, possibly owing to a read error. This sequence joins TRBV7-7 and TRBJ2-5; D uncertain. The CDR3 is 14 amino acids. Germline loops: CDR1 SSHAT, CDR2 FNYEAQ (reference sequence). CDR3 sequence reads: CASSLNIKQETQYF. The DNA for the CDR3 is TGTGCTAGCAGCTTAAATATCAAACAAGAGACCCAGTACTTC.

The chain uses TRBV6-1 and TRBJ2-1, with 9 bases identical to TRBD2. CDR1 is MNHNS and CDR2 is SASEGT in the germline V gene. This CDR3 contains 16 residues. Germline trimming cut 3 bases from V and 6 bases from J; bases unmatched to any gene: 9. The CDR3 nucleotides read TGTGCCAGCAGTGAGGTAGCGGGGGCTTTCTTCAATGAGCAGTTCTTC. Translation gives CASSEVAGAFFNEQFF.

At least ten counts were recorded for this clonotype. The CDR3 loop reads CASSRSVSNSYNEQFF. In DNA, the CDR3 is TGCGCCAGCAGCCGCTCGGTCTCTAACTCCTACAATGAGCAGTTCTTC. The chain combines TRBV4-1 with TRBJ2-1; the D is unclear. The CDR3 covers 16 residues. The V end was cut by 4 bases, the J end by 0 bases, with 13 bases between. Germline-derived CDR1 and CDR2 are MGHRA and YSYEKL.

This clonotype came up many times. The CDR3 DNA sequence: TGTGCCAGCAGCTTAACCCATTACAATGAGCAGTTCTTC. It encodes CASSLTHYNEQFF. The chain links TRBV7-3 to TRBJ2-1; the D is unclear. This CDR3 spans 13 amino acids. From germline, CDR1 is SGHTA and CDR2 FQGTGA. The germline V and J ends were trimmed by 0 bases and 4 bases, with 4 bases remaining between them. The complete variable domain, with remaining parts taken from reference TRBV7-3 and TRBJ2-1, reads GAGVSQTPSNKVTEKGKYVELRCDPISGHTALYWYRQSLGQGPEFLIYFQGTGAADDSGLPNDRFFAVRPEGSVSTLKIQRTERGDSAVYLCASSLTHYNEQFFGPGTRLTVL.

This clonotype was recorded many times. The chain links TRBV7-2 to TRBJ2-3; TRBD1 is a possible D gene (6 bases). Germline assignment: CDR1 SGHTA and CDR2 FQGNSA. There are 13 residues in the CDR3. The V end was cut by 1 base, the J end by 9 bases, with 11 bases between. The CDR3 DNA sequence: TGTGCCAGCAGCTTAGACAGGGTCAACACGCAGTATTTT. Translation: CASSLDRVNTQYF.

In this sample, this clonotype turned up many times. The chain combines TRBV11-3 with TRBJ2-1; D is ambiguous. Germline CDR1 reads SGHNT; CDR2 reads YENEEA. This CDR3 has 16 amino acids. Deletions cut 1 base from V and 2 bases from J, with 12 bases between. This chain's CDR3 is CASSLVSPTPYNEQFF. The CDR3 nucleotides are TGTGCCAGCAGCTTAGTCTCCCCTACTCCCTACAATGAGCAGTTCTTC.

This clonotype was detected ten times or more. The rearrangement joins TRBV7-9 to TRBJ2-4; D might be TRBD1 or TRBD2, each matching 5 bases. This CDR3 comprises 17 residues. Germline V gene sequence: CDR1 SEHNR, CDR2 FQNEAQ (reference sequence). V was trimmed by 1 base and J by 6 bases, leaving 19 bases between them. The CDR3 nucleotides are TGTGCCAGCAGCTTAGAGGCCCCCCAGGGACGGACAAACATTCAGTACTTC. This encodes CASSLEAPQGRTNIQYF.

This clonotype was found many times. The rearrangement joins TRBV6-5 to TRBJ2-2; D assignment may be TRBD1 or TRBD2 (5 bases each). Trimming pared 0 bases from V and 2 bases from J, leaving 13 bases between. CDR1 is MNHEY, CDR2 SVGAGI, per germline. The CDR3 totals 17 residues. The CDR3 is CASSYSMGPFNTGELFF. CDR3 coding DNA: TGTGCCAGCAGTTACTCGATGGGACCGTTCAACACCGGGGAGCTGTTTTTT.

Ten or more counts support this clonotype. The chain links TRBV6-1 to TRBJ2-1; perhaps TRBD1 as D (5 bases). V dropped 7 bases and J dropped 7 bases, with 23 bases sitting between them. CDR3 length: 16 residues. CDR1 is MNHNS and CDR2 is SASEGT in the germline V gene. The CDR3 DNA sequence: TGTGCCAGCATCAAAAGGGGAAGGGATCTTGGTAATGAGCAGTTCTTC. Translated, it gives CASIKRGRDLGNEQFF.

Note on this clonotype: A much larger clone differs from this one at a single base, so this may be a read error. This chain uses TRBV6-2 or TRBV6-3 with TRBJ2-1, with D maybe TRBD1 (6 bases). The CDR3 is 15 residues long. V was trimmed by 7 bases and J by 4 bases, leaving 17 bases between them. The germline V gene has CDR1 MNHEY and CDR2 SVGEGT. The chain's CDR3 is CASNSQGRAYNEQFF. The CDR3 DNA reads TGTGCCAGCAACTCACAGGGTCGGGCTTACAATGAGCAGTTCTTC.

This clonotype was observed a handful of times. V and J are TRBV5-1 and TRBJ1-1; D is undetermined. This CDR3 comprises 17 residues. Deletions cut 4 bases from V and 0 bases from J, with 19 bases between. CDR1 and CDR2 (germline): SGHRS, YFSETQ. The CDR3, as DNA: TGCGCCAGCAGCGTGAGGGCCGACTGGTTCATGAACACTGAAGCTTTCTTT. This sequence encodes CASSVRADWFMNTEAFF.

This clonotype appeared many times. V is TRBV7-9 and J is TRBJ2-1, with 10 bases that match TRBD2. J lost 8 bases, V lost 5 bases, and 6 bases had no gene match. CDR3 length equals 14 residues. Germline CDR1 reads SEHNR; CDR2 reads FQNEAQ (reference sequence). This chain's CDR3 is CASSILAGVYEQFF. CDR3 DNA: TGTGCCAGCAGCATTCTAGCGGGGGTCTATGAGCAGTTCTTC. Supplemented by reference TRBV7-9 and TRBJ2-1, the full variable domain reads DTGVSQNPRHKITKRGQNVTFRCDPISEHNRLYWYRQTLGQGPEFLTYFQNEAQLEKSRLLSDRFSAERPKGSFSTLEIQRTEQGDSAMYLCASSILAGVYEQFFGPGTRLTVL.